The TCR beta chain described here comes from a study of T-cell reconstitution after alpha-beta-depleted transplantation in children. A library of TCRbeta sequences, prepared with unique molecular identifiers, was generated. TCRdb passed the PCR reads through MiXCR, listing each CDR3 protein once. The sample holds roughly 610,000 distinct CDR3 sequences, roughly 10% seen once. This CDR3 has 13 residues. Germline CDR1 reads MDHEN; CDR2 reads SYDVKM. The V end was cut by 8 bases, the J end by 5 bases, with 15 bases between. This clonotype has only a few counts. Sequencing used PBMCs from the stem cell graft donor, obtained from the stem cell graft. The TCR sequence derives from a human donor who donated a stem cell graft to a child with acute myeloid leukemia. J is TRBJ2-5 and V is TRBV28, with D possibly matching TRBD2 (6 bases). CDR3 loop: CASRGGSKETQYF. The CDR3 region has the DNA TGTGCCAGCCGGGGAGGATCTAAGGAGACCCAGTACTTC. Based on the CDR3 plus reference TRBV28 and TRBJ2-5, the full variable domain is DVKVTQSSRYLVKRTGEKVFLECVQDMDHENMFWYRQDPGLGLRLIYFSYDVKMKEKGDIPEGYSVSREKKERFSLILESASTNQTSMYLCASRGGSKETQYFGPGTRLLVL.